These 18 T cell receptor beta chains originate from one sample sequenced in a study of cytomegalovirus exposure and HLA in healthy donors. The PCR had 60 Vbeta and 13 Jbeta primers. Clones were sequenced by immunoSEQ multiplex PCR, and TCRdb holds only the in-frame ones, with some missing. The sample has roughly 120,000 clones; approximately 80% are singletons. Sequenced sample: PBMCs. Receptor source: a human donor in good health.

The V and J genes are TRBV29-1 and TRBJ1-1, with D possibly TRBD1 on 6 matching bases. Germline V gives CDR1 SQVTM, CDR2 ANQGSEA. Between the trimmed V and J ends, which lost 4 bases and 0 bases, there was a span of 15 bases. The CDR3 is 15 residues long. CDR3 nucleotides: TGCAGCGTTGGGGAAAGGCAGGGGCTGAACACTGAAGCTTTCTTT. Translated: CSVGERQGLNTEAFF.

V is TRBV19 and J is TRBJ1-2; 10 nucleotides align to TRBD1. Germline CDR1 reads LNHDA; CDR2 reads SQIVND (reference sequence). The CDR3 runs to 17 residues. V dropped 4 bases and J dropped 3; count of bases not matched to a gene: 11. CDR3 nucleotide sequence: TGTGCCAGTAGTAAGCGGACAGGGGGGAATCTTTACTATGGCTACACCTTC. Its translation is CASSKRTGGNLYYGYTF.

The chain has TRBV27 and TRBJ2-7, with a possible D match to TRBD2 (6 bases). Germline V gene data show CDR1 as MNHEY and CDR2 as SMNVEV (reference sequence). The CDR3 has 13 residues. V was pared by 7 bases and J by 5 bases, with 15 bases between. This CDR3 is CASTSGGLHEQYF. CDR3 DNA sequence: TGTGCCAGCACCTCAGGAGGGCTCCACGAGCAGTACTTC.

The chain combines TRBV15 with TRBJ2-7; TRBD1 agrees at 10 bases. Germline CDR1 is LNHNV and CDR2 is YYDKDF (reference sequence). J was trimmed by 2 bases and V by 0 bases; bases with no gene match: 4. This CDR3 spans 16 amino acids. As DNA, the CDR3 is TGTGCCACCAGCAGAGATCTGGGACAGGGGACCTACGAGCAGTACTTC. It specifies CATSRDLGQGTYEQYF.

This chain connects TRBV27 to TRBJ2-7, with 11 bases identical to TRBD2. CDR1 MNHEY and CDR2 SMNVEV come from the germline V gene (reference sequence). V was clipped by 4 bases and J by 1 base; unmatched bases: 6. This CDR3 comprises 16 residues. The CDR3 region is CASSSLAGEPSYEQYF. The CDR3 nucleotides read TGTGCCAGCAGTTCACTAGCGGGAGAGCCATCCTACGAGCAGTACTTC.

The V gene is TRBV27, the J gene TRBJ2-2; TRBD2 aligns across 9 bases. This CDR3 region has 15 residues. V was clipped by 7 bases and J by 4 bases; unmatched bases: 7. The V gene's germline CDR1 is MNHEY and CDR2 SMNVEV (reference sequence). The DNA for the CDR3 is TGTGCCAGCACCCCGGGACTAGCACTCACCGGGGAGCTGTTTTTT. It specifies CASTPGLALTGELFF.

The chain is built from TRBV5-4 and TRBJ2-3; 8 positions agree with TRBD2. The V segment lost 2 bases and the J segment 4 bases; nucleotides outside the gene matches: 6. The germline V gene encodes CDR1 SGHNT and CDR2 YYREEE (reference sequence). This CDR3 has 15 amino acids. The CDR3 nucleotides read TGTGCCAGCAGCTTCTTGGGACTAGTGGCAGATACGCAGTATTTT. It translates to CASSFLGLVADTQYF.

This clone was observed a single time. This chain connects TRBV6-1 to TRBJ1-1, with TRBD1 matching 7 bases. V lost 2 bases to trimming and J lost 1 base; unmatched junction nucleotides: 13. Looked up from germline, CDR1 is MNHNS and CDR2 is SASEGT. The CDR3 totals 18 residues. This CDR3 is CASSEYSDRAGPNTEAFF. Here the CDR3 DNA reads TGTGCCAGCAGTGAATACTCTGACAGGGCGGGCCCGAACACTGAAGCTTTCTTT.

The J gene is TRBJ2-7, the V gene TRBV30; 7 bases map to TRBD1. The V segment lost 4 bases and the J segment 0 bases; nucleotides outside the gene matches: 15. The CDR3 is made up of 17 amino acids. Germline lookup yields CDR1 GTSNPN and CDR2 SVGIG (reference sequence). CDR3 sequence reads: CAWTTRDSKIYSYEQYF. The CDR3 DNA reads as TGTGCCTGGACCACCCGGGACAGCAAAATCTACTCCTACGAGCAGTACTTC. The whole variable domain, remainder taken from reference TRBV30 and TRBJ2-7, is SQTIHQWPATLVQPVGSPLSLECTVEGTSNPNLYWYRQAAGRGLQLLFYSVGIGQISSEVPQNLSASRPQDRQFILSSKKLLLSDSGFYLCAWTTRDSKIYSYEQYFGPGTRLTVT.

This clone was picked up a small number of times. DNA of the CDR3: TGTGCCATCAGTGAGTCTGGTAGCTATAATGAAAAACTGTTTTTT. Its protein is CAISESGSYNEKLFF. The V and J genes are TRBV10-3 and TRBJ1-4; the D is unclear. V was pared by 0 bases and J by 4 bases, with 9 bases between. CDR1 and CDR2 (germline): ENHRY, SYGVKD. The CDR3 is 15 amino acids.

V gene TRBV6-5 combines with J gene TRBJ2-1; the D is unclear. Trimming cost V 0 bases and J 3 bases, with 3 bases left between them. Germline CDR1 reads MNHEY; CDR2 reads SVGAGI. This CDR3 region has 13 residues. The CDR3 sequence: CASSYSHYNEQFF. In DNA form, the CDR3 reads TGTGCCAGCAGTTACTCCCACTACAATGAGCAGTTCTTC.

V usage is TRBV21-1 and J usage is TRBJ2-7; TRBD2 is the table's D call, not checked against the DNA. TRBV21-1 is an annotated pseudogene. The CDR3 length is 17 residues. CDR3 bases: TGTGCCAGCAGCAAAGTCGTGGTACTAGCGGAACCCTACGAGCAGTACTTC. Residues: CASSKVVVLAEPYEQYF.

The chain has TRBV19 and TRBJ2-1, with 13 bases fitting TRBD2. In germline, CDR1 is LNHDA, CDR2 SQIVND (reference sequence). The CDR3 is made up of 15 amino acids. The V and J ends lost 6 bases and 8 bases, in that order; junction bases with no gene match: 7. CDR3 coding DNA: TGTGCCAGTAGCTTACTAGCGGGAGGGCCCTATGAGCAGTTCTTC. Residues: CASSLLAGGPYEQFF.

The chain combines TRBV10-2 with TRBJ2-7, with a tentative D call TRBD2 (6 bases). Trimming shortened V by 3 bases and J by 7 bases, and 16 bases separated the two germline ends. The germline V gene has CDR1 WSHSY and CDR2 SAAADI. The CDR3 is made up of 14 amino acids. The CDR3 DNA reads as TGCGCCAGCAGTGAACCTGGGCGTCGGGGGGAGCAGTACTTC. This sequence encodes CASSEPGRRGEQYF.

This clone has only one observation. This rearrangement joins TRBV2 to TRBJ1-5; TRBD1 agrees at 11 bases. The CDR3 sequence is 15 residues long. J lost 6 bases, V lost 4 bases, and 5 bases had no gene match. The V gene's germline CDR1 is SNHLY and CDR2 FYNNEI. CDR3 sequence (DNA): TGTGCCAGCAGTGTGGACAGGGGGCTGGGTCAGCCCCAGCATTTT. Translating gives CASSVDRGLGQPQHF.

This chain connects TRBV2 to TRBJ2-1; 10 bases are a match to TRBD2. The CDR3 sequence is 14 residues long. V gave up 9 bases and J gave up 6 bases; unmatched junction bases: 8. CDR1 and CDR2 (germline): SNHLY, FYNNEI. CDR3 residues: CASRLAGGFNEQFF. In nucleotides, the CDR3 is TGTGCCAGTCGGTTAGCGGGAGGCTTCAATGAGCAGTTCTTC.

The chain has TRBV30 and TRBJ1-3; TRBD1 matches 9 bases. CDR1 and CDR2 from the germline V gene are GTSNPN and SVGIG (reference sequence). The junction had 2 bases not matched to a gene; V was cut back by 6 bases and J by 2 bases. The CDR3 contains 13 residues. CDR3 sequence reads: CACRTGAGNTIYF. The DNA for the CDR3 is TGTGCCTGCAGGACAGGGGCTGGAAACACCATATATTTT. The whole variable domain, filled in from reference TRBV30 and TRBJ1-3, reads SQTIHQWPATLVQPVGSPLSLECTVEGTSNPNLYWYRQAAGRGLQLLFYSVGIGQISSEVPQNLSASRPQDRQFILSSKKLLLSDSGFYLCACRTGAGNTIYFGEGSWLTVV.

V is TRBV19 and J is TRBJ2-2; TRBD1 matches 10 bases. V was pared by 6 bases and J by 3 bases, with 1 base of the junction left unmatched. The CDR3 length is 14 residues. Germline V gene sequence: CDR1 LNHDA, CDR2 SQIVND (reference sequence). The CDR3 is CASRGTGDTGELFF. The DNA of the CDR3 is TGTGCCAGTAGAGGGACAGGGGACACCGGGGAGCTGTTTTTT.